Listed below are T cell receptor beta chains from one sample, sequenced in a study of cytomegalovirus exposure and HLA in healthy donors. Sequencing used immunoSEQ multiplex PCR; TCRdb keeps in-frame clones, though not all of them. In the table there are 110,000 to 150,000 clones, approximately 80% of which are singletons. The sequenced material came from PBMCs. These receptors all come from a woman aged 40 to 55 in good health and CMV-seropositive. The CDR3 runs from the conserved cysteine through the conserved F or W.

v_call: TRBV30
j_call: TRBJ1-5
cdr3_aa: CAWSEAGYSNQPQHF

v_call: TRBV5-6
j_call: TRBJ1-6
cdr3_aa: CASSWPGQGGSPLHF

v_call: TRBV11-2
j_call: TRBJ2-7
cdr3_aa: CASSIQLAGVYEQYF

v_call: TRBV5-1
j_call: TRBJ2-2
cdr3_aa: CASSLDSQNTGELFF

v_call: TRBV5-1
j_call: TRBJ2-7
cdr3_aa: CASSLLLPSYEQYF

v_call: TRBV19
j_call: TRBJ2-3
cdr3_aa: CASNPRTGGFADTQYF

v_call: TRBV2
j_call: TRBJ1-6
cdr3_aa: CASRGGTLLNSPLHF

v_call: TRBV7-9
j_call: TRBJ2-1
cdr3_aa: CASSTQGSNEQFF

v_call: TRBV23-1
j_call: TRBJ1-1
cdr3_aa: CAGSWDSNTEAFF

v_call: TRBV19
j_call: TRBJ2-3
cdr3_aa: CASSIIGTDTQYF

v_call: TRBV18
j_call: TRBJ2-2
cdr3_aa: CASSLTTGPGTGELFF

v_call: TRBV10-2
j_call: TRBJ2-7
cdr3_aa: CASSESMGLGAGAYEQYF

v_call: TRBV11-2
j_call: TRBJ1-3
cdr3_aa: CASSRTTTVSGNTIYF

v_call: TRBV7-9
j_call: TRBJ1-2
cdr3_aa: CASSSRDRTYGYTF

v_call: TRBV7-9
j_call: TRBJ1-1
cdr3_aa: CASTPQREGENTEAFF

v_call: TRBV6-9
j_call: TRBJ2-3
cdr3_aa: CASPGQGRGSQYF

v_call: TRBV5-6
j_call: TRBJ1-4
cdr3_aa: CASTRMATNEKLFF

v_call: TRBV28
j_call: TRBJ2-3
cdr3_aa: CASSLGGTGTDTQYF

v_call: TRBV7-3
j_call: NA
cdr3_aa: CASSTGTGTYEQYF

v_call: TRBV14
j_call: TRBJ2-5
cdr3_aa: CASSLHWREPQYF

v_call: TRBV7-9
j_call: TRBJ2-1
cdr3_aa: CASSFPLNEQFF

v_call: TRBV28
j_call: TRBJ2-1
cdr3_aa: CASSFTGQGGFNEQFF

v_call: TRBV6-6
j_call: TRBJ2-7
cdr3_aa: CASSTGSYEQYF

v_call: TRBV18
j_call: TRBJ1-3
cdr3_aa: CASSPVRGFSGNTIYF

v_call: TRBV28
j_call: TRBJ1-4
cdr3_aa: CASRDKRGTGGAYVEKLFF

v_call: TRBV9
j_call: NA
cdr3_aa: CASSPFTSTREQYF

v_call: TRBV6-1
j_call: TRBJ2-3
cdr3_aa: CASSELAGATDTQYF

v_call: TRBV16
j_call: TRBJ2-1
cdr3_aa: CASSPGGDRGRDEQFF

v_call: TRBV6-1
j_call: TRBJ1-5
cdr3_aa: CASSGGQGGLQPQHF

v_call: TRBV19
j_call: TRBJ2-1
cdr3_aa: CASSMFGGGSYNEQFF

v_call: TRBV7-7
j_call: TRBJ2-2
cdr3_aa: CASSHRQGNTGELFF

v_call: TRBV9
j_call: TRBJ2-1
cdr3_aa: CASSVRQGDGEQFF

v_call: TRBV19
j_call: TRBJ1-5
cdr3_aa: CASSLVQFHQPQHF

v_call: TRBV7-2
j_call: TRBJ2-1
cdr3_aa: CASSSPGLAGPTYNEQFF

v_call: TRBV7-9
j_call: TRBJ2-5
cdr3_aa: CASSLAPQETQYF

v_call: TRBV27
j_call: TRBJ1-3
cdr3_aa: CASSRTGRSSGNTIYF

v_call: TRBV9
j_call: TRBJ1-6
cdr3_aa: CASSVGGLRNSPLHF

v_call: TRBV7-9
j_call: TRBJ2-1
cdr3_aa: CASSPTAGGYNEQFF

v_call: TRBV28
j_call: TRBJ1-1
cdr3_aa: CASSSLTGEAFF

v_call: TRBV7-9
j_call: TRBJ1-1
cdr3_aa: CASSPGPFKEAFF